This TCR beta chain was sequenced during a study of TIL therapy for anti-PD-1-resistant metastatic lung cancer. The time point was: pre-treatment sample, taken before nivolumab and TIL therapy. The tumor samples were excised metastases, mostly pleural nodules or supraclavicular lymph nodes. Patients then received nivolumab; progressors got lymphodepletion, TIL and IL-2. Adults with stage 4 NSCLC were enrolled in a phase I trial. Per germline, CDR1 MNHEY and CDR2 SVGAGI. The length of the CDR3 is 13 residues. Trimming removed 2 bases from V and 5 bases from J, with 7 bases in between. The libraries were made with immunoSEQ v3. Sequencing depth was 1.9 million or so read pairs for survey level, roughly 4.5-6.5 million for deep. This table comes from immunoSEQ multiplex PCR, and its TCRdb copy is limited to in-frame clones, with some not included. The data hold some 10,000 clones, with 56% observed a single time.

Sequencing used tumor tissue, obtained at baseline. This clonotype was obtained from a person between 30 and 79 years old with non-small cell lung cancer. The chain has TRBV6-5 and TRBJ2-1, with D hard to call. The CDR3: CASSYLGHNEQFF. CDR3 DNA: TGTGCCAGCAGTTACCTCGGACACAATGAGCAGTTCTTC.